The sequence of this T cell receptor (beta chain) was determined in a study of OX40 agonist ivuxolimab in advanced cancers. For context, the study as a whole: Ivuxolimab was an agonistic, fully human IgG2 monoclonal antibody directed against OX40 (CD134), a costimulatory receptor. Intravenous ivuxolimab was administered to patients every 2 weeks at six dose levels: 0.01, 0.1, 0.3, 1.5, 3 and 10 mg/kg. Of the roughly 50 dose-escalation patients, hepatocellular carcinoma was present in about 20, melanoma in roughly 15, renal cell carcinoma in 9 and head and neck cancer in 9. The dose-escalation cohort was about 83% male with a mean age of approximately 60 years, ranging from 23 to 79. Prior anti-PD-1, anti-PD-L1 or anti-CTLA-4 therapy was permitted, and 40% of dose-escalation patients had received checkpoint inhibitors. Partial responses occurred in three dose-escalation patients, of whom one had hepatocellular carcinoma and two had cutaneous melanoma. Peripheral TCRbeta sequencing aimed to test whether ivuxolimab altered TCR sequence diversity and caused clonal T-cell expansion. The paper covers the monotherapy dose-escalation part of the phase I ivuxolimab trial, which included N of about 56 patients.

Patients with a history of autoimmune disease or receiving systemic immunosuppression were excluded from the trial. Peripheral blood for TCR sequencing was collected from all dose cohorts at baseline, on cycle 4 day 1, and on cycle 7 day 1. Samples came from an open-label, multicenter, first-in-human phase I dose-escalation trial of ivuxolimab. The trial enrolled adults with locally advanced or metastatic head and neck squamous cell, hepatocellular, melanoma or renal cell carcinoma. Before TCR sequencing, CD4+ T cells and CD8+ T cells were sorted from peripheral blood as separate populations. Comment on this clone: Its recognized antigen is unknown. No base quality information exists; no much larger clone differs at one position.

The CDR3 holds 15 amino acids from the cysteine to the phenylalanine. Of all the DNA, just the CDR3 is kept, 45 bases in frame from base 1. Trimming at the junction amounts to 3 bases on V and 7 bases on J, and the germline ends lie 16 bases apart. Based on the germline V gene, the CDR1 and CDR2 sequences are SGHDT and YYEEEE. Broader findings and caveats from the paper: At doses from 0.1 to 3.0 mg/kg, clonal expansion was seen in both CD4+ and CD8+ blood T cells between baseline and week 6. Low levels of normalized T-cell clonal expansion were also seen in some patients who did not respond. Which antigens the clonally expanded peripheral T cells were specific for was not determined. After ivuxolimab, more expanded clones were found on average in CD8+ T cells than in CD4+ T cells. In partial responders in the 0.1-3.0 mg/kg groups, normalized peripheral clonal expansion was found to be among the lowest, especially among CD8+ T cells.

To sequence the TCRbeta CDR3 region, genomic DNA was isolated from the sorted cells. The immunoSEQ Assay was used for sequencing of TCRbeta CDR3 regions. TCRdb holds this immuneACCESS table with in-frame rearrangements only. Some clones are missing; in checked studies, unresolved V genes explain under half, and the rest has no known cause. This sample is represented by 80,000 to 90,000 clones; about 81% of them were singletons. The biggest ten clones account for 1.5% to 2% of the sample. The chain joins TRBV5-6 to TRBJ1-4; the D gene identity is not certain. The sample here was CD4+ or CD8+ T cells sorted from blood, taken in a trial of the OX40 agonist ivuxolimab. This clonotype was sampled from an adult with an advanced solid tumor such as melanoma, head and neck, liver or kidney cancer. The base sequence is TGTGCCAGCAGCTCGCAAGGTGGGAGACGTGAAAAACTGTTTTTT. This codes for CASSSQGGRREKLFF. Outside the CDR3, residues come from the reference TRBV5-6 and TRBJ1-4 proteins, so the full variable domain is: DAGVTQSPTHLIKTRGQQVTLRCSPKSGHDTVSWYQQALGQGPQFIFQYYEEEERQRGNFPDRFSGHQFPNYSSELNVNALLLGDSALYLCASSSQGGRREKLFFGSGTQLSVL.